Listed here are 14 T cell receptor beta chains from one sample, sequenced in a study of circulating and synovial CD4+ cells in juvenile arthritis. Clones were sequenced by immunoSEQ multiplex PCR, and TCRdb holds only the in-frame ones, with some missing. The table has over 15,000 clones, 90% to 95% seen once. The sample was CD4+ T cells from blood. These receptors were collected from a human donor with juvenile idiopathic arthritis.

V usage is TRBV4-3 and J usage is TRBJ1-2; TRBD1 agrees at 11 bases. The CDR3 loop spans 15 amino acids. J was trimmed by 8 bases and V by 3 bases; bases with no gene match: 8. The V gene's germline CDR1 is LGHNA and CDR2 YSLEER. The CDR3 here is CASSQDGQGASGYTF. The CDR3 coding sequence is TGCGCCAGCAGCCAGGATGGACAGGGGGCAAGCGGCTACACCTTC.

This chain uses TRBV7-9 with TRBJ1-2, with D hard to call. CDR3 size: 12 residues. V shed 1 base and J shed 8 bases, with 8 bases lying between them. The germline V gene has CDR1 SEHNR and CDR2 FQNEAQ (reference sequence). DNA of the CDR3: TGTGCCAGCAGCTTAGGTGTCCTCGGCTACACCTTC. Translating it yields CASSLGVLGYTF. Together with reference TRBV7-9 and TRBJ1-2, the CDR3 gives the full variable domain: DTGVSQNPRHKITKRGQNVTFRCDPISEHNRLYWYRQTLGQGPEFLTYFQNEAQLEKSRLLSDRFSAERPKGSFSTLEIQRTEQGDSAMYLCASSLGVLGYTFGSGTRLTVV.

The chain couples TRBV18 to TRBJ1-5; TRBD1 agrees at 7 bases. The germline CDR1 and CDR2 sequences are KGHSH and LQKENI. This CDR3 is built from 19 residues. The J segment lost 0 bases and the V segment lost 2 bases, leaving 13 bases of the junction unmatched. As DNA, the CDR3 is TGTGCCAGCTCACCAAGCACAGGGGTAGTGGTTGGTAGCAATCAGCCCCAGCATTTT. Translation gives CASSPSTGVVVGSNQPQHF.

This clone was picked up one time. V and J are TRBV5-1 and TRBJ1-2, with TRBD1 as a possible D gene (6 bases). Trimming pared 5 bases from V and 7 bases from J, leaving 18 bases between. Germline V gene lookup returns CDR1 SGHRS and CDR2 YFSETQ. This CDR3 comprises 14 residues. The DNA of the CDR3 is TGCGCCAGCAGTGTTGTCGGGGACATGAGTGGCTACACCTTC. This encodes CASSVVGDMSGYTF.

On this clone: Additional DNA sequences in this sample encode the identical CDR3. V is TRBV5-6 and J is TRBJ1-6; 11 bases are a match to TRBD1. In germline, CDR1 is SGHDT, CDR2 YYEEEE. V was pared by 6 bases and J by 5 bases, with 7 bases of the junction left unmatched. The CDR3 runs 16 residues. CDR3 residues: CASIGQGALNNSPLHF. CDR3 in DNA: TGTGCCAGCATCGGACAGGGGGCGTTAAATAATTCACCCCTCCACTTT.

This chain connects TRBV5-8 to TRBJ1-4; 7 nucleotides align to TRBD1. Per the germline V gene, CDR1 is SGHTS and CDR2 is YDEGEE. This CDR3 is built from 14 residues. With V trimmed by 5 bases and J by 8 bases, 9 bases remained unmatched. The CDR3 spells CASREGADGEKLFF. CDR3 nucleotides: TGTGCCAGCAGAGAGGGGGCCGACGGCGAAAAACTGTTTTTT.

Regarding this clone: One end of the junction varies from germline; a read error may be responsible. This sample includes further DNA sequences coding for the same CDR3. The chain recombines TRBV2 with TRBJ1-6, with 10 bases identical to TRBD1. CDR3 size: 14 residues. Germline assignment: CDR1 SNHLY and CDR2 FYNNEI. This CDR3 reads CASSRDRGNSPLHF. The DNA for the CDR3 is TGTGCCAGCAGCCGGGACAGGGGTAATTCCCCCCTCCACTTT.

The CDR3 region has the DNA TGTGCCACCAGCAGGAGAAGACTTCTAGGTTACGAGCAGTACTTC. This gives the protein CATSRRRLLGYEQYF. V gene TRBV15 combines with J gene TRBJ2-7; no clear D. CDR3 length equals 15 residues. Germline V gives CDR1 LNHNV, CDR2 YYDKDF (reference sequence). V was shortened by 3 bases and J by 4 bases, with 16 bases between the two germline ends.

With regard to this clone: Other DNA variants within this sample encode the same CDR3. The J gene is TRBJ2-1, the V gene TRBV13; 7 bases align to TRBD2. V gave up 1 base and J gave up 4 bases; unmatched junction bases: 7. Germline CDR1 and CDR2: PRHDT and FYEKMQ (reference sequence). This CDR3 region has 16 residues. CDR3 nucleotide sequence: TGTGCCAGCAGCTTAGTGCTAGCGGACAAATACAATGAGCAGTTCTTC. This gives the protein CASSLVLADKYNEQFF.

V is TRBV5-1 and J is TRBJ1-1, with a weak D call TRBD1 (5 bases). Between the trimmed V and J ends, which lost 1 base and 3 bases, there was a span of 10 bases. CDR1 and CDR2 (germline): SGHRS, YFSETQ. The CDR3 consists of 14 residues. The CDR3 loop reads CASSLLGGDTEAFF. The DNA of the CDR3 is TGCGCCAGCAGCTTGTTGGGGGGAGACACTGAAGCTTTCTTT.

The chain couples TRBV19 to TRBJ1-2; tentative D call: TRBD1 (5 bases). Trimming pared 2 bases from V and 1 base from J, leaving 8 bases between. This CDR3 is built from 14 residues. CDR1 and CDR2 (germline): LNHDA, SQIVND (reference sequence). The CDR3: CASSINRNNYGYTF. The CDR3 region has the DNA TGTGCCAGTAGTATAAACAGGAATAACTATGGCTACACCTTC.

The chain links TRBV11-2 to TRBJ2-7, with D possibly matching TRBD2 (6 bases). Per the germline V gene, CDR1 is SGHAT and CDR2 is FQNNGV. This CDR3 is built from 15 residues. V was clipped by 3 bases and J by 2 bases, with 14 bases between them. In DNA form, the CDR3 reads TGTGCCAGCAGCTTTCGGCGGGGCGCGCCCTACGAGCAGTACTTC. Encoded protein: CASSFRRGAPYEQYF.

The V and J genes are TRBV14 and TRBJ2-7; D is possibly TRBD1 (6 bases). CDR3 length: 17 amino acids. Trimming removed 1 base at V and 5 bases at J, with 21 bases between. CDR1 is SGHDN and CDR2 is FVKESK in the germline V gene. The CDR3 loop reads CASSQASGTLRAHEQYF. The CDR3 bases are TGTGCCAGCAGCCAAGCCTCCGGGACACTCAGGGCTCACGAGCAGTACTTC.

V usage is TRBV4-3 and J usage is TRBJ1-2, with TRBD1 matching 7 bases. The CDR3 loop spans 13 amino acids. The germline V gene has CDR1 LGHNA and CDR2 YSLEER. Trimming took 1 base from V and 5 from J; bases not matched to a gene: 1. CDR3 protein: CASSQGQGYGYTF. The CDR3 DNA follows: TGCGCCAGCAGCCAAGGACAGGGATATGGCTACACCTTC.